The clone carrying this T cell receptor beta chain was recorded a few times. The sample comes from a study of blood T cells in healthy people across ages. With a J-beta primer mix and a sample-barcoded 5' primer, a second PCR ran roughly 6 to 12 cycles. TCRdb re-called the 5' RACE reads through MiXCR, storing one row per CDR3 protein. The data contain 800,000 to 1,300,000 distinct CDR3 sequences, 25% of them singletons. CDR3 length equals 15 residues. J lost 5 bases, V lost 6 bases, and 10 bases had no gene match. Another study also made use of these data, one on T cells of mothers and their children.

Sequenced input: blood. V gene TRBV12-3 or TRBV12-4 combines with J gene TRBJ2-5; 9 positions match TRBD1. This clonotype originated in a girl aged 2 to 10 in good health. The CDR3 sequence: CASRDAGTGRETQYF. In DNA, the CDR3 is TGTGCCAGCAGAGACGCCGGGACAGGGAGGGAGACCCAGTACTTC.